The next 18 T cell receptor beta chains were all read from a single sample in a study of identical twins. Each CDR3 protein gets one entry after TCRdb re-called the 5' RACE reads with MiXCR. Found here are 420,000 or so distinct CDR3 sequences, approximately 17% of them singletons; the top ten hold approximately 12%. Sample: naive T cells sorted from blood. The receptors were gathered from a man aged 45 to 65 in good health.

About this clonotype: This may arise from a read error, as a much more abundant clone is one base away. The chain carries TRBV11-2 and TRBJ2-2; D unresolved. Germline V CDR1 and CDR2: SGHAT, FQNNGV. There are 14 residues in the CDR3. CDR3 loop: CSSSHARNTGELFF. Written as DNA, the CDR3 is TGTTCCAGCAGCCACGCGAGGAACACCGGGGAGCTGTTTTTT.

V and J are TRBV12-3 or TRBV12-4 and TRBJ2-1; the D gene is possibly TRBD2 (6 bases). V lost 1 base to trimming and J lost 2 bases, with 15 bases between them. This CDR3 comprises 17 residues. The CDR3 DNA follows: TGTGCCAGCAGTTTAGTTCAACCGGGAGCTACCTACAATGAGCAGTTCTTC. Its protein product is CASSLVQPGATYNEQFF.

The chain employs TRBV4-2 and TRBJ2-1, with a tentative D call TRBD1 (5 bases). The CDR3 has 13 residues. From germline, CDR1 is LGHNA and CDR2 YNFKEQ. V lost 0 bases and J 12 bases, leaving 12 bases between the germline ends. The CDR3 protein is CASSQEEGVLQFF. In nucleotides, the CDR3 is TGTGCCAGCAGCCAAGAAGAAGGGGTTCTGCAGTTCTTC.

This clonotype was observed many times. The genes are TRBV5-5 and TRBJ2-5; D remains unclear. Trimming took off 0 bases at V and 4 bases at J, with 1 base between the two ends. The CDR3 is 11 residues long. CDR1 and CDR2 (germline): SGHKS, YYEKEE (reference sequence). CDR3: CASSLVETQYF. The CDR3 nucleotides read TGTGCCAGCAGCTTGGTAGAGACCCAGTACTTC.

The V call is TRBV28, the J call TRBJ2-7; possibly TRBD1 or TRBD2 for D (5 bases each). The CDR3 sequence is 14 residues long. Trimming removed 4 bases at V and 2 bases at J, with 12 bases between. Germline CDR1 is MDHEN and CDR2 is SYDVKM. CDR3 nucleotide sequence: TGTGCCAGCAGTTATCCGGGACGGCCCTACGAGCAGTACTTC. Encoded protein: CASSYPGRPYEQYF.

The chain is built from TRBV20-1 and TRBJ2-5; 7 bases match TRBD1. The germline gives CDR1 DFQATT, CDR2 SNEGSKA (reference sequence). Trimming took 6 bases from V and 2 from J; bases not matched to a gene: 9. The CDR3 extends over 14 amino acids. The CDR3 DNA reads TGCAGTGCCCTAAACTCCAGGGGGCAAGAGACCCAGTACTTC. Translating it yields CSALNSRGQETQYF.

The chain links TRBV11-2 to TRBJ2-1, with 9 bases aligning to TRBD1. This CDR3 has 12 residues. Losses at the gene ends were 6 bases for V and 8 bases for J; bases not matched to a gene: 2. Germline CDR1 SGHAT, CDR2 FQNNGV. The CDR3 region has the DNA TGTGCCAGCAGACAGGGGGCCTATGAGCAGTTCTTC. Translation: CASRQGAYEQFF.

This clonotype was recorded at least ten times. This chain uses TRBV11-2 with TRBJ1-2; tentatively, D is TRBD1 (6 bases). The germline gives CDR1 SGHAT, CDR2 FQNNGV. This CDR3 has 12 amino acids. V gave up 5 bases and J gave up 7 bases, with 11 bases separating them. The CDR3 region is CASSPTGIGYTF. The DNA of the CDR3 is TGTGCCAGCAGCCCAACAGGGATTGGCTACACCTTC. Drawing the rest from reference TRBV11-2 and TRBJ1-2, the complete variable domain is EAGVAQSPRYKIIEKRQSVAFWCNPISGHATLYWYQQILGQGPKLLIQFQNNGVVDDSQLPKDRFSAERLKGVDSTLKIQPAKLEDSAVYLCASSPTGIGYTFGSGTRLTVV.

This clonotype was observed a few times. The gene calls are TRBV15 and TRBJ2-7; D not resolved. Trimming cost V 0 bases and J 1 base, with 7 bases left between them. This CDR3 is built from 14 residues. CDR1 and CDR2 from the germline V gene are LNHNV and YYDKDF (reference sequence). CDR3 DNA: TGTGCCACCAGCAGAGATCAGGTTTCCTACGAGCAGTACTTC. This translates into CATSRDQVSYEQYF. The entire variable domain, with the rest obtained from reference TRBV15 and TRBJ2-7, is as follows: DAMVIQNPRYQVTQFGKPVTLSCSQTLNHNVMYWYQQKSSQAPKLLFHYYDKDFNNEADTPDNFQSRRPNTSFCFLDIRSPGLGDTAMYLCATSRDQVSYEQYFGPGTRLTVT.

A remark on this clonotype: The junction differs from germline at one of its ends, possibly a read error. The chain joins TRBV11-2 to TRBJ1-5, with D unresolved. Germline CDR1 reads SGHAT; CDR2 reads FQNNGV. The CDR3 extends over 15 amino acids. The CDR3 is CASSRGFYSNQPRHF. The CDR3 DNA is TGTGCCAGCAGCCGGGGATTCTATAGCAATCAGCCCCGGCATTTT.

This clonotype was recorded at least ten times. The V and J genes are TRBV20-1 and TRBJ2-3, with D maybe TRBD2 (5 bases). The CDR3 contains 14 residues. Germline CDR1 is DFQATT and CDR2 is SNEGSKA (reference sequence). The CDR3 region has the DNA TGCAGGTCGGTCCTGGGAGCTAGCACAGATACGCAGTATTTT. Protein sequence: CRSVLGASTDTQYF.

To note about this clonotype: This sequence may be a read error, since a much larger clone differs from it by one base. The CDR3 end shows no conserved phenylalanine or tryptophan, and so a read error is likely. The CDR3 sequence: CATSPRREDTQYI. The DNA of the CDR3 is TGTGCCACCAGCCCAAGAAGGGAAGATACGCAGTATATT. The rearrangement joins TRBV15 to TRBJ2-3; D is unresolved. V was pared by 5 bases and J by 5 bases, with 11 bases between. CDR3 length: 13 residues. Germline lookup yields CDR1 LNHNV and CDR2 YYDKDF (reference sequence).

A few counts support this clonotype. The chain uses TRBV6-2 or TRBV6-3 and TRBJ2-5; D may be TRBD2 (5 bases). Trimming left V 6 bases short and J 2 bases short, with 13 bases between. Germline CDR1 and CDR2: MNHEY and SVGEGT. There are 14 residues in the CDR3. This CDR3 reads CASRTPGGQETQYF. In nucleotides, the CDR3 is TGTGCCAGCAGAACCCCTGGCGGGCAAGAGACCCAGTACTTC.

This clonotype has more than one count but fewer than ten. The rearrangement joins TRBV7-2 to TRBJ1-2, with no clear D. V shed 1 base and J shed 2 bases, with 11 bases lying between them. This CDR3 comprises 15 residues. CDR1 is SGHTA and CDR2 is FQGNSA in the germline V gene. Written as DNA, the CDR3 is TGTGCCAGCAGCTTAGGTGGACGCCTAAACTATGGCTACACCTTC. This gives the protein CASSLGGRLNYGYTF.

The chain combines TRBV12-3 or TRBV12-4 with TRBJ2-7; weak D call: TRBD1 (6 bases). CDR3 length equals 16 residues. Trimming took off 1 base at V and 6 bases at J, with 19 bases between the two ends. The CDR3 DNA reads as TGTGCCAGCAGTTTAGATCTGGGGCAGGGGACCCTCGAGCAGTACTTC. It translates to CASSLDLGQGTLEQYF.

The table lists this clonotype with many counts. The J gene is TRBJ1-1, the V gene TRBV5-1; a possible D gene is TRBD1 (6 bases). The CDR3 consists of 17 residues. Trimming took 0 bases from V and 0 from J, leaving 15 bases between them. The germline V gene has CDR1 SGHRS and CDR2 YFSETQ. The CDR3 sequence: CASSLVGTRYLNTEAFF. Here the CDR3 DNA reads TGCGCCAGCAGCTTGGTCGGGACAAGATATTTGAACACTGAAGCTTTCTTT.

DNA of the CDR3: TGTGCCAGCAGGAACAGGGGTGGCGAGCAGTTCTTC. Translating it yields CASRNRGGEQFF. The chain combines TRBV12-3 or TRBV12-4 with TRBJ2-1, with TRBD1 matching over 7 bases. The length of the CDR3 is 12 residues. Trimming at V came to 6 bases and at J to 10 bases, leaving 6 bases not matched to a gene.

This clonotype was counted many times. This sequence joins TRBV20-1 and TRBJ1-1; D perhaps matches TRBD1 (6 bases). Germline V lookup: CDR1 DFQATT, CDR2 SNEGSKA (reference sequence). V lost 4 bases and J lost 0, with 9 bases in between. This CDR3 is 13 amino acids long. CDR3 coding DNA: TGCAGTGCTAACGGGGGGCTGAACACTGAAGCTTTCTTT. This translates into CSANGGLNTEAFF.